These T cell receptor beta chains were read from a single sample in a study of OX40 agonist ivuxolimab in advanced cancers. The protocol was immunoSEQ multiplex PCR, while the TCRdb copy is restricted to in-frame clones and leaves out a portion. The table has over 75,000 clones, 80% to 95% seen once. Material: CD4+ or CD8+ T cells sorted from blood, obtained in a trial of the OX40 agonist ivuxolimab. The source is an adult with an advanced solid tumor such as melanoma, head and neck, liver or kidney cancer. Both conserved end residues are part of each CDR3.

v_call: TRBV28
cdr3_aa: CASSLSLAGRLNEQFF

v_call: TRBV2
cdr3_aa: CASSPRGGRTEAFF

v_call: TRBV27
cdr3_aa: CASSPGQRGTGELFF

v_call: TRBV7-2
cdr3_aa: CASGGYNEQFF

v_call: TRBV4-2
cdr3_aa: CASSQDTAGSTGELFF

v_call: TRBV11-2
cdr3_aa: CASSFGLLAGGSEQFF

v_call: TRBV18
cdr3_aa: CASSPWDQANTIYF

v_call: TRBV11-3
cdr3_aa: CASSSVTTSGSWYEQYF

v_call: TRBV6-5
cdr3_aa: CASRPPGLWEQYF

v_call: TRBV6-6
cdr3_aa: CATRQGGTEAFF

v_call: TRBV7-9
cdr3_aa: CASTRTPGSGNTIYF

v_call: TRBV10-3
cdr3_aa: CAISESGTGLRETQYF

v_call: TRBV11-2
cdr3_aa: CASSRTTLGVGETQYF

v_call: TRBV5-4
cdr3_aa: CASSLGTYTGELFF

v_call: TRBV29-1
cdr3_aa: CSVEGQGTYEQYF

v_call: TRBV5-4
cdr3_aa: CASSSGGRTGELFF

v_call: TRBV6-6
cdr3_aa: CASSLRSSGLTDTQYF

v_call: TRBV28
cdr3_aa: CASRPGHGYEQYF

v_call: TRBV11-3
cdr3_aa: CASSLEGQGAYEQYF

v_call: TRBV6-5
cdr3_aa: CASSRGRNSNQPQHF

v_call: TRBV5-1
cdr3_aa: CASSFSSGRASYEQYF

v_call: TRBV28
cdr3_aa: CASSLKAEIEAFF

v_call: TRBV9
cdr3_aa: CASSVGDRAVYGYTF

v_call: TRBV4-1
cdr3_aa: CASSQTQYYYGYTF

v_call: TRBV28
cdr3_aa: CASNPYGGSYEQYF

v_call: TRBV27
cdr3_aa: CASSSPRDLSDTQYF

v_call: TRBV11-2
cdr3_aa: CASSPTGYGYTF

v_call: TRBV9
cdr3_aa: CASSAQPGHLNYGYTF

v_call: TRBV7-9
cdr3_aa: CASSLGGERGAFF

v_call: TRBV19
cdr3_aa: CATSSGGRSANTGELFF

v_call: TRBV21-1
cdr3_aa: CASSRDRVIGGLAENNEQFF

v_call: TRBV28
cdr3_aa: CASSPSDREDNSPLHF

v_call: TRBV10-1
cdr3_aa: CASSEFRGSETEAFF

v_call: TRBV2
cdr3_aa: CASSESGGDGYTF

v_call: TRBV28
cdr3_aa: CASSLRGQGRNEQYF

v_call: TRBV28
cdr3_aa: CASSLGLAGENQPQHF

v_call: TRBV27
cdr3_aa: CASSPARGEKLFF

v_call: TRBV2
cdr3_aa: CASTKPLDFDNEQFF

v_call: TRBV6-6
cdr3_aa: CASSLIDRGGEKLFF

v_call: TRBV11-2
cdr3_aa: CASSPTGGVEKLFF

v_call: TRBV15
cdr3_aa: CATSRGGGGETQYF

v_call: TRBV29-1
cdr3_aa: CSVEDSSLTSPQFF

v_call: TRBV28
cdr3_aa: CASRSTGDYGYTF

v_call: TRBV5-1
cdr3_aa: CASSVVGSSYEQYF

v_call: TRBV28
cdr3_aa: CASRRPTDAGELFF

v_call: TRBV6-5
cdr3_aa: CASSFQSDRDHEQYF

v_call: TRBV28
cdr3_aa: CASGTGTLTGELFF

v_call: TRBV6-5
cdr3_aa: CASSRREGSTEAFF